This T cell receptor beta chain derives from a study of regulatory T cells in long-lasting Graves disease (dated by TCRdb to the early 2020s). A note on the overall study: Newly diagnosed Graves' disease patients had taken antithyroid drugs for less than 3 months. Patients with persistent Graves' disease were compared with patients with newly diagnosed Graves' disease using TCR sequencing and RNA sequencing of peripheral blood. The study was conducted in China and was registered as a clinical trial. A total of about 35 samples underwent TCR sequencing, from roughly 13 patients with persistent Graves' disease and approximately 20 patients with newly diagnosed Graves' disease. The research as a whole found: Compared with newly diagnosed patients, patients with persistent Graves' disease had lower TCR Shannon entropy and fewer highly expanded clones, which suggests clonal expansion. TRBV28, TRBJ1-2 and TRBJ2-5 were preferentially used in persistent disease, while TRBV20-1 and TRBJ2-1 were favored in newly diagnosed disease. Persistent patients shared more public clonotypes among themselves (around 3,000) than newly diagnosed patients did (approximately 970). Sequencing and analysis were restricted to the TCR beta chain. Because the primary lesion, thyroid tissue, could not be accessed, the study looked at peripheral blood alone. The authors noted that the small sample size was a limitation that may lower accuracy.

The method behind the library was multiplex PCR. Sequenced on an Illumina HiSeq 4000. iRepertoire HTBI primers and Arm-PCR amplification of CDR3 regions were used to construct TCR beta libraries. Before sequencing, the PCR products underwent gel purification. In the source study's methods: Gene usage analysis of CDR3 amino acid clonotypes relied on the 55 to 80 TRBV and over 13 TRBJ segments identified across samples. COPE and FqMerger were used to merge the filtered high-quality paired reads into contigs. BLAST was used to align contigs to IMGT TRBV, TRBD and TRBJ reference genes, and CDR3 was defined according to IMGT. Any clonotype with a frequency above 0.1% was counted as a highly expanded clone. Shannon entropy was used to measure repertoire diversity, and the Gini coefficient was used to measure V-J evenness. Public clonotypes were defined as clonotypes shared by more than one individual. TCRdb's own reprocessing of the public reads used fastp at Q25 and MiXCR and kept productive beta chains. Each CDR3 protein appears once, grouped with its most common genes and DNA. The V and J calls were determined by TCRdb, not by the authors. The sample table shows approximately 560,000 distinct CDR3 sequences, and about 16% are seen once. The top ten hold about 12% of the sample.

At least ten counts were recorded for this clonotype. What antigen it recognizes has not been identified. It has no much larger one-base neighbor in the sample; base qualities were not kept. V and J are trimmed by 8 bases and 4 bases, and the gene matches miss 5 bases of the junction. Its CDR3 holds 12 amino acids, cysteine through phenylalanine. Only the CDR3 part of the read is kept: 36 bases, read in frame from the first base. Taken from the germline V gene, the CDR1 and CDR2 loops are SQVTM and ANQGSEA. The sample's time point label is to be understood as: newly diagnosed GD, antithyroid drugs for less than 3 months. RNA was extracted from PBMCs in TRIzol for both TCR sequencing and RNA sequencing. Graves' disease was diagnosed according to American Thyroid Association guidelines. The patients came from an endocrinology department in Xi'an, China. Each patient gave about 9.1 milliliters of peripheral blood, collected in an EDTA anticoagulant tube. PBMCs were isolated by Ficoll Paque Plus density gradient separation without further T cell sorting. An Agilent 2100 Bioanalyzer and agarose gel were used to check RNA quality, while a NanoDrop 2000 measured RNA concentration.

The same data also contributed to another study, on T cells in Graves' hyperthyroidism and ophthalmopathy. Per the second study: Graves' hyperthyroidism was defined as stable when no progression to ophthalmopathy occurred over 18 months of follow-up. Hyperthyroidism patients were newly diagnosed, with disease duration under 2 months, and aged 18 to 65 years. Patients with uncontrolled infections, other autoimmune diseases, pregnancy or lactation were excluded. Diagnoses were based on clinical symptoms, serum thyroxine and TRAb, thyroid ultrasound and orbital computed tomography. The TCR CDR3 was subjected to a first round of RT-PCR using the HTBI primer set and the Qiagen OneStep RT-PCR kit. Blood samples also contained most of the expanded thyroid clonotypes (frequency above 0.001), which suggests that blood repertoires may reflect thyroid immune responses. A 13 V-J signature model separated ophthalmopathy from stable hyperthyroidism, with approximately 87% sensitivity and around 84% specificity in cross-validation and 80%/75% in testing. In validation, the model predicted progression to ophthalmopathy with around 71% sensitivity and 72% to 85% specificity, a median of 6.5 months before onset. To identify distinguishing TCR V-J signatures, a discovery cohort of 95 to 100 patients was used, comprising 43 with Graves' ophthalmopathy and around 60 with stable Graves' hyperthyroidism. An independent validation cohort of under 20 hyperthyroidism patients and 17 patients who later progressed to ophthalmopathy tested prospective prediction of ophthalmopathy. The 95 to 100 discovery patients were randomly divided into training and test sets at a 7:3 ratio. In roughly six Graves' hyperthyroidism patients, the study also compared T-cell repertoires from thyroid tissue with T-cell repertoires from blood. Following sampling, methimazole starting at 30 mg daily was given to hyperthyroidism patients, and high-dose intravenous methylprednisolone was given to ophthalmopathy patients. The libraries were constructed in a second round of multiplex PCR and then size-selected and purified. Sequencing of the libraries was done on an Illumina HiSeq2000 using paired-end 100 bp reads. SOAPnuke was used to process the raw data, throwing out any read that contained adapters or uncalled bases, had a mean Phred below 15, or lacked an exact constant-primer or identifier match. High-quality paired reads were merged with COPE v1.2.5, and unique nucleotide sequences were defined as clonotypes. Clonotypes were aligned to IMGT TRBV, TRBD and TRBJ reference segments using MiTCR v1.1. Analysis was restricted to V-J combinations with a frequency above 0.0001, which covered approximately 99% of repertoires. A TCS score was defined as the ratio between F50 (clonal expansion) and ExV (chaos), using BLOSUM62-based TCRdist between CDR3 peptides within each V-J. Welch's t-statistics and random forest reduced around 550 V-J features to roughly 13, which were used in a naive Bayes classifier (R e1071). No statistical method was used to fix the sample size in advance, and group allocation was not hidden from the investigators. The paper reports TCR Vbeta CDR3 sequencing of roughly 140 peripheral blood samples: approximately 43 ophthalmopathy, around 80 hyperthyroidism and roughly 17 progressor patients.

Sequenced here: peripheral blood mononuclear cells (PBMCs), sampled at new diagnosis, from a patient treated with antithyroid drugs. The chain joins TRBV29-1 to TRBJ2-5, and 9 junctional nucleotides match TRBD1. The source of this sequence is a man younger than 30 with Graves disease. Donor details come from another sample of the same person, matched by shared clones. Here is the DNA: TGCAGCTCGGGACAGGGAGGAGAGACCCAGTACTTC. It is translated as CSSGQGGETQYF.